The 20 T cell receptor beta chains listed next were all sequenced from one sample in a study of blood T cell repertoires in COVID-19. Profiling relied on immunoSEQ multiplex PCR, and the TCRdb table lists in-frame clones only, not all of them. The sample has roughly 87,000 clones, around 85% seen once. Sequencing was performed on peripheral blood. Receptor source: a woman older than 75 with COVID-19, enrolled during active disease.

V usage is TRBV30 and J usage is TRBJ2-7, with TRBD2 as a possible D gene (6 bases). The germline V gene encodes CDR1 GTSNPN and CDR2 SVGIG (reference sequence). V dropped 0 bases and J dropped 2 bases, with 17 bases sitting between them. The CDR3 has 16 amino acids. Written as DNA, the CDR3 is TGTGCCTGGAGTGTAGCCCTGGAGGGGCAGCCCTACGAGCAGTACTTC. It specifies CAWSVALEGQPYEQYF. Based on the CDR3 plus reference TRBV30 and TRBJ2-7, the full variable domain is SQTIHQWPATLVQPVGSPLSLECTVEGTSNPNLYWYRQAAGRGLQLLFYSVGIGQISSEVPQNLSASRPQDRQFILSSKKLLLSDSGFYLCAWSVALEGQPYEQYFGPGTRLTVT.

The J gene is TRBJ2-4, the V gene TRBV5-1; 9 positions match TRBD1. The CDR3 contains 15 residues. Germline lookup yields CDR1 SGHRS and CDR2 YFSETQ. V lost 3 bases and J lost 7; bases outside the gene matches: 8. The CDR3 here is CASSWGQGLRNIQYF. CDR3 nucleotide sequence: TGCGCCAGCAGCTGGGGACAGGGATTGCGGAACATTCAGTACTTC. Drawing the rest from reference TRBV5-1 and TRBJ2-4, the complete variable domain is KAGVTQTPRYLIKTRGQQVTLSCSPISGHRSVSWYQQTPGQGLQFLFEYFSETQRNKGNFPGRFSGRQFSNSRSEMNVSTLELGDSALYLCASSWGQGLRNIQYFGAGTRLSVL.

The gene calls are TRBV6-2 or TRBV6-3 and TRBJ1-5, with 7 nucleotides matching TRBD1. Germline-derived CDR1 and CDR2 are MNHEY and SVGEGT. Trimming at V came to 2 bases and at J to 4 bases, leaving 2 bases not matched to a gene. The CDR3 sequence is 14 residues long. The CDR3 spells CASSYRQGNQPQHF. The CDR3 DNA follows: TGTGCCAGCAGTTACCGACAGGGTAATCAGCCCCAGCATTTT.

The CDR3 is CASSPPGRRAGELFF. The CDR3 DNA follows: TGTGCCAGCAGTCCCCCTGGACGGAGGGCCGGGGAGCTGTTTTTT. The rearrangement joins TRBV6-5 to TRBJ2-2; possibly TRBD2 for D (6 bases). Trimming stripped 5 bases from V and 6 bases from J, with 16 bases between. Germline CDR1 reads MNHEY; CDR2 reads SVGAGI. This CDR3 is built from 15 residues.

This clone was seen only once. The V and J genes are TRBV4-1 and TRBJ2-1; 10 bases agree with TRBD2. Germline lookup yields CDR1 MGHRA and CDR2 YSYEKL. The CDR3 covers 17 residues. The J segment lost 7 bases and the V segment lost 0 bases, leaving 9 bases of the junction unmatched. The CDR3, as DNA: TGCGCCAGCAGCCAAGATTCTAGCGGGAGCGGGTGGAATGAGCAGTTCTTC. Translating gives CASSQDSSGSGWNEQFF.

This chain's CDR3 is CASSPSGKFYEQYF. Written as DNA, the CDR3 is TGTGCCAGCAGCCCCAGCGGGAAGTTCTACGAGCAGTACTTC. The V gene is TRBV6-5, the J gene TRBJ2-7, with 7 bases identical to TRBD2. Germline loops: CDR1 MNHEY, CDR2 SVGAGI. The CDR3 has 14 residues. V gave up 6 bases and J gave up 3 bases; unmatched junction bases: 8.

The chain combines TRBV12-3 or TRBV12-4 with TRBJ2-5; D not resolved. The CDR3 is 13 residues long. Trimming removed 8 bases at V and 5 bases at J, with 15 bases between. The CDR3 bases are TGTGCCAGCGGGCCTCTGGCGTCGGAGACCCAGTACTTC. Its protein is CASGPLASETQYF.

This chain connects TRBV15 to TRBJ1-1, with TRBD1 identical over 10 bases. J gave up 5 bases and V 4 bases, and 7 bases lay outside the gene matches. Germline values: CDR1 LNHNV, CDR2 YYDKDF (reference sequence). This CDR3 is 15 amino acids long. This CDR3 reads CATSKGQGLFTEAFF. CDR3 bases: TGTGCCACCAGCAAGGGACAGGGGTTATTTACTGAAGCTTTCTTT.

J is TRBJ1-2 and V is TRBV7-3, with D maybe TRBD1 (5 bases). The germline CDR1 and CDR2 sequences are SGHTA and FQGTGA. The CDR3 is 16 residues long. Trimming stripped 1 base from V and 7 bases from J, with 19 bases between. The CDR3 region is CASSLNPGRAYSGYTF. DNA of the CDR3: TGTGCCAGCAGCTTAAACCCCGGCAGGGCCTACTCTGGCTACACCTTC.

This clone was detected once. The chain links TRBV6-2 or TRBV6-3 to TRBJ2-2, with 7 bases fitting TRBD1. This CDR3 is built from 17 residues. V shed 4 bases and J 7 bases; nucleotides not matched to a gene: 15. Germline V gene sequence: CDR1 MNHEY, CDR2 SVGEGT. The chain's CDR3 is CASSSDRQGAWNGELFF. DNA of the CDR3: TGTGCCAGCAGTTCCGACCGACAGGGAGCATGGAACGGGGAGCTGTTTTTT.

The rearrangement uses TRBV30 and TRBJ1-6, with a possible D match to TRBD1 (5 bases). The V gene lost 3 bases and the J gene lost 0 bases, with 15 bases spanning the gap. The CDR3 runs to 17 residues. Germline V lookup: CDR1 GTSNPN, CDR2 SVGIG (reference sequence). The CDR3 DNA reads TGTGCCTGGAGGGCTACTGATAGGGGCTCCTATAATTCACCCCTCCACTTT. It translates to CAWRATDRGSYNSPLHF.

This clone was detected only a few times. V gene TRBV2 combines with J gene TRBJ1-6; D perhaps matches TRBD1 (5 bases). The length of the CDR3 is 17 residues. V was trimmed by 6 bases and J by 6 bases, leaving 21 bases between them. Germline CDR1 SNHLY, CDR2 FYNNEI. CDR3 amino acids: CASRADSYRSLNSPLHF. The CDR3 DNA follows: TGTGCCAGCAGAGCCGACAGTTATCGGTCACTTAATTCACCCCTCCACTTT. The complete variable domain, with remaining parts taken from reference TRBV2 and TRBJ1-6, reads EPEVTQTPSHQVTQMGQEVILRCVPISNHLYFYWYRQILGQKVEFLVSFYNNEISEKSEIFDDQFSVERPDGSNFTLKIRSTKLEDSAMYFCASRADSYRSLNSPLHFGNGTRLTVT.

This clone has a single count. The CDR3 nucleotides read TGTGCCAGTAGTATAACGGTCATGAACACTGAAGCTTTCTTT. It translates to CASSITVMNTEAFF. The gene calls are TRBV19 and TRBJ1-1; D not resolved. This CDR3 has 14 residues. The germline gives CDR1 LNHDA, CDR2 SQIVND (reference sequence). V gave up 2 bases and J gave up 0 bases, with 7 bases separating them.

The chain employs TRBV5-1 and TRBJ2-7, with TRBD1 matching 7 bases. V trimming: 4 bases; J trimming: 3 bases; junction bases outside the gene matches: 7. The CDR3 covers 14 residues. Germline V gives CDR1 SGHRS, CDR2 YFSETQ. The CDR3 spells CASSPVTGNYEQYF. CDR3 nucleotide sequence: TGCGCCAGCAGCCCGGTGACAGGGAACTACGAGCAGTACTTC.

The chain couples TRBV5-4 to TRBJ2-7, with 10 bases identical to TRBD2. The CDR3 spans 17 residues. CDR1 and CDR2 (germline): SGHNT, YYREEE (reference sequence). The ends lost 1 base at V and 1 base at J; junction bases unmatched: 8. Here the CDR3 reads CASSLLAGASRSYEQYF. The CDR3 DNA reads as TGTGCCAGCAGCTTGCTAGCGGGAGCATCTAGGTCCTACGAGCAGTACTTC.

The chain recombines TRBV5-1 with TRBJ1-2, with 7 bases identical to TRBD1. The junction had 7 bases not matched to a gene; V was cut back by 5 bases and J by 3 bases. CDR3 size: 14 residues. The V gene's germline CDR1 is SGHRS and CDR2 YFSETQ. The CDR3 loop is CASRRGQDDYGYTF. CDR3 coding DNA: TGCGCCAGCAGGCGCGGACAGGATGACTATGGCTACACCTTC. The variable domain in full, with the rest retrieved from reference TRBV5-1 and TRBJ1-2, is KAGVTQTPRYLIKTRGQQVTLSCSPISGHRSVSWYQQTPGQGLQFLFEYFSETQRNKGNFPGRFSGRQFSNSRSEMNVSTLELGDSALYLCASRRGQDDYGYTFGSGTRLTVV.

J is TRBJ2-1 and V is TRBV10-3; 11 bases are a match to TRBD2. There are 15 residues in the CDR3. V lost 9 bases, J lost 7 bases, and 11 bases stayed unmatched. Germline loops: CDR1 ENHRY, CDR2 SYGVKD. CDR3 coding DNA: TGTGCCATTCGGCCCTTAGCGGGAGGGTTTAATGAGCAGTTCTTC. Protein sequence: CAIRPLAGGFNEQFF.

The rearrangement uses TRBV3-1 (or the pseudogene TRBV3-2) and TRBJ1-2; TRBD1 matches at 8 bases. Germline lookup yields CDR1 LGHDT and CDR2 YNNKEL (reference sequence). This CDR3 region has 14 residues. The V segment lost 4 bases and the J segment 0 bases; nucleotides outside the gene matches: 1. In DNA, the CDR3 is TGTGCCAGCAGCCCGGACAGGGCTAACTATGGCTACACCTTC. Residues: CASSPDRANYGYTF.

This chain uses TRBV5-3 with TRBJ2-7, with TRBD2 matching over 9 bases. TRBV5-3 has ORF status, its function being uncertain. V shed 4 bases and J 2 bases; nucleotides not matched to a gene: 13. This CDR3 spans 17 amino acids. CDR3 coding DNA: TGTGCCAGAAGCATACCACTTAGCGGGGGAAACCCCTACGAGCAGTACTTC. It is translated as CARSIPLSGGNPYEQYF.

The rearrangement joins TRBV25-1 to TRBJ1-2; D unclear. Germline V gene data show CDR1 as MGHDK and CDR2 as SYGVNS. This CDR3 spans 15 amino acids. The V gene lost 1 base and the J gene lost 5 bases, with 14 bases spanning the gap. The CDR3 spells CASSESRGGIYGYTF. The CDR3 nucleotides read TGTGCCAGCAGTGAATCCCGGGGAGGGATATATGGCTACACCTTC.